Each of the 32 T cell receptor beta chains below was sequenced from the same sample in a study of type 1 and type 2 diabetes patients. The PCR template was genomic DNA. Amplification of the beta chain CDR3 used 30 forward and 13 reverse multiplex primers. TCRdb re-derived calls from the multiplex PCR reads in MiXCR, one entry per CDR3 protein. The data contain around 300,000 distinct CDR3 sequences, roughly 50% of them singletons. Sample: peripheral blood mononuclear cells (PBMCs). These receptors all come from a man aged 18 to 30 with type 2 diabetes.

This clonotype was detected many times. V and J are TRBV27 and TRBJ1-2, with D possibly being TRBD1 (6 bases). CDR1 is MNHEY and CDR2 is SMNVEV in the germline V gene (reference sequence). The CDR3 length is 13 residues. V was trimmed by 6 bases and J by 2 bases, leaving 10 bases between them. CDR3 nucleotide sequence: TGTGCCAGCAGCCTAACAGGGAACTATGGCTACACCTTC. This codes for CASSLTGNYGYTF.

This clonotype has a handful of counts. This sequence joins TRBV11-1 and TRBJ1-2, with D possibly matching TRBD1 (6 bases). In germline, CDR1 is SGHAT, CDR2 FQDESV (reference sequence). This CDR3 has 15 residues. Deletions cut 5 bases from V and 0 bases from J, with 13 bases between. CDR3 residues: CASSPARGPNYGYTF. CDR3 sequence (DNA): TGTGCCAGCAGCCCAGCCCGGGGGCCTAACTATGGCTACACCTTC.

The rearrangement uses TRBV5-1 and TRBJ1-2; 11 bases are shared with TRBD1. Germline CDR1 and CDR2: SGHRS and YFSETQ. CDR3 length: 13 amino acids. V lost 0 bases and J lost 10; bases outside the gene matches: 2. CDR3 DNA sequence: TGCGCCAGCAGCTTGGAGGGACAGGGGGTCTACACCTTC. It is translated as CASSLEGQGVYTF.

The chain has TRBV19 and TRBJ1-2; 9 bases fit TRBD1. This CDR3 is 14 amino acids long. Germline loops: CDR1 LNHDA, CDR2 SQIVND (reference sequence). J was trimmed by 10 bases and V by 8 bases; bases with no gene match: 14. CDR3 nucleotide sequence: TGTGCCAGTGGGACACCCGGGACAGGGAATGCCTACACCTTC. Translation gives CASGTPGTGNAYTF.

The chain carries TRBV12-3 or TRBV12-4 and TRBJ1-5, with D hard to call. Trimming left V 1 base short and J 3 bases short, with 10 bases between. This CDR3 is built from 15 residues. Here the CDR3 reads CASSLVGGSNQPQHF. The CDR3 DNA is TGTGCCAGCAGTTTAGTTGGCGGTTCCAATCAGCCCCAGCATTTT.

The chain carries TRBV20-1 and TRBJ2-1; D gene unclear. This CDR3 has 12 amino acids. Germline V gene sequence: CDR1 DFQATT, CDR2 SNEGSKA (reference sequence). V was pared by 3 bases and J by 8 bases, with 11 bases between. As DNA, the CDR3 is TGCAGTGCTAGCTGGGCCGAGGATGAGCAGTTCTTC. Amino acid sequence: CSASWAEDEQFF.

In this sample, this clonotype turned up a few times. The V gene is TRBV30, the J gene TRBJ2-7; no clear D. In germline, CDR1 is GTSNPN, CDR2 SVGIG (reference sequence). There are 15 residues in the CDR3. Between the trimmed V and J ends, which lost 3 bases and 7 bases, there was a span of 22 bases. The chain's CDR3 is CAWRLQVDQPLEQYF. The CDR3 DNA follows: TGTGCCTGGAGGCTACAAGTGGACCAACCTCTTGAGCAGTACTTC.

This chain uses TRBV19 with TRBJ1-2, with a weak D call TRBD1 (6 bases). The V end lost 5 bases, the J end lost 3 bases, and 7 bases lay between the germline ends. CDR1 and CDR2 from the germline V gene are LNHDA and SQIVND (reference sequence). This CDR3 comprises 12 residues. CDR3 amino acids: CASSYRDYGYTF. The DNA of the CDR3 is TGTGCCAGTAGTTACAGGGACTATGGCTACACCTTC.

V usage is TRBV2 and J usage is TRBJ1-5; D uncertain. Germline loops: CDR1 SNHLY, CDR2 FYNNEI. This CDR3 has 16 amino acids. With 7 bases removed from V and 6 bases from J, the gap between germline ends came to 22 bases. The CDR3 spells CASTATFLGLGQPQHF. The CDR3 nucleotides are TGTGCCAGCACGGCCACTTTCTTAGGGCTCGGTCAGCCCCAGCATTTT.

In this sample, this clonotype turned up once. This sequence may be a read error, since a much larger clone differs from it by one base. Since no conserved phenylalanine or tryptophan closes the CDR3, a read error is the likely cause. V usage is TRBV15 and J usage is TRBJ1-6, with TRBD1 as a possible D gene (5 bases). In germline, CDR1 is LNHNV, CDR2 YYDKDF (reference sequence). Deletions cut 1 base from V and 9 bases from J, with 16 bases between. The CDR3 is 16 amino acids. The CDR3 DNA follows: TGTGCCACCAGCAGAGTTGATTTTTGGGGACTTTCACCCCTCCACCTT. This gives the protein CATSRVDFWGLSPLHL.

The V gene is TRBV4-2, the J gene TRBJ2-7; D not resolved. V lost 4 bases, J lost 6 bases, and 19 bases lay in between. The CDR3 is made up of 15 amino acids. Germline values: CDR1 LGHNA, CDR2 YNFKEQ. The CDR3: CASSLSPNSASEQYF. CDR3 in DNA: TGTGCCAGCAGCCTCTCACCCAACTCCGCCTCCGAGCAGTACTTC.

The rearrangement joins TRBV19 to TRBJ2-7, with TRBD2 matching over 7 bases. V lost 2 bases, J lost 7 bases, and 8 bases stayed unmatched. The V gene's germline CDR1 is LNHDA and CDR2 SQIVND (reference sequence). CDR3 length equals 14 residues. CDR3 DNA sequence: TGTGCCAGTAGTATATCATACAGGACTAGAGAGCAGTACTTC. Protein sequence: CASSISYRTREQYF.

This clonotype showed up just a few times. CDR3 sequence (DNA): TGTGCCAGTAGTTCCCCAGTCAGGGGGACCTATGGCTACACCTTC. Translating it yields CASSSPVRGTYGYTF. The rearrangement joins TRBV19 to TRBJ1-2, with 7 bases matching TRBD1. The V and J ends lost 5 bases and 4 bases, in that order; junction bases with no gene match: 10. From germline, CDR1 is LNHDA and CDR2 SQIVND (reference sequence). CDR3 size: 15 residues.

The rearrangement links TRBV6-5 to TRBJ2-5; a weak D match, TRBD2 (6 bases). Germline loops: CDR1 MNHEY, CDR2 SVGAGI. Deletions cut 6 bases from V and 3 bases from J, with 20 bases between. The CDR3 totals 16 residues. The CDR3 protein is CASSPSGWGVEETQYF. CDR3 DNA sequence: TGTGCCAGCAGCCCTAGTGGGTGGGGGGTCGAAGAGACCCAGTACTTC.

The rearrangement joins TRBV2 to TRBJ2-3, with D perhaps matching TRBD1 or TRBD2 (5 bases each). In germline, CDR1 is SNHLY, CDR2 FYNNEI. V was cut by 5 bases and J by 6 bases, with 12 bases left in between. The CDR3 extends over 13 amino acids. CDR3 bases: TGTGCCAGCAGTATTCAGGGACCCGATACGCAGTATTTT. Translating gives CASSIQGPDTQYF.

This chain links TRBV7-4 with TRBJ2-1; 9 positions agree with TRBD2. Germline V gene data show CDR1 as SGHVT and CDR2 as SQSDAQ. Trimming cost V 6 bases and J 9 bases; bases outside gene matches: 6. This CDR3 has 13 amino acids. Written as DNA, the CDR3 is TGTGCCAGCAGGCCTAGCGGGGTCTCTGAGCAGTTCTTC. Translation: CASRPSGVSEQFF.

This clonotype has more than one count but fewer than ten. In DNA, the CDR3 is TGCGCCAGCAGCGTTGCCGGGACAGATTACGAGCAGTACTTC. This codes for CASSVAGTDYEQYF. This chain links TRBV5-1 with TRBJ2-7; 7 bases align to TRBD1. The germline CDR1 and CDR2 sequences are SGHRS and YFSETQ. The CDR3 totals 14 residues. Unmatched junction bases numbered 8, after V lost 4 bases and J lost 4 bases.

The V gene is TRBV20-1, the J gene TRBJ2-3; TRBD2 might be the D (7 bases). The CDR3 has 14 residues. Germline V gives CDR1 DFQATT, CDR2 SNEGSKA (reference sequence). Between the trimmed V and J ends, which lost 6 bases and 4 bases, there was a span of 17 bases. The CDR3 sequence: CSASGGAEADTQYF. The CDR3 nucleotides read TGCAGTGCGAGTGGGGGGGCCGAAGCAGATACGCAGTATTTT.

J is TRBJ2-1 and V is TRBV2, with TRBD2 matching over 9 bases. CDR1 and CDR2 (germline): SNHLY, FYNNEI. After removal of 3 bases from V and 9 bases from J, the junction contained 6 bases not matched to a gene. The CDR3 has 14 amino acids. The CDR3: CASSDASGITEQFF. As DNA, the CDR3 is TGTGCCAGCAGTGATGCTAGCGGGATTACTGAGCAGTTCTTC.

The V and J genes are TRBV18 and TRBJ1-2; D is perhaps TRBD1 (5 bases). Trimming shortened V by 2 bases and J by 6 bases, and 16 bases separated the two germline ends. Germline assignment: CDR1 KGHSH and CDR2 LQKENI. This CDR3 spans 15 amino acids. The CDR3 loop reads CASSPTPGAADGYTF. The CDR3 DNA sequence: TGTGCCAGCTCACCAACACCCGGGGCTGCTGATGGCTACACCTTC.

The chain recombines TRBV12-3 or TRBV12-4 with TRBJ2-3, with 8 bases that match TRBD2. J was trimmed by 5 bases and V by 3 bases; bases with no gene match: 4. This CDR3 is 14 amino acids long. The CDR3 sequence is CASSLELAEDTQYF. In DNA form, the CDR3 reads TGTGCCAGCAGTTTGGAACTAGCGGAAGATACGCAGTATTTT.

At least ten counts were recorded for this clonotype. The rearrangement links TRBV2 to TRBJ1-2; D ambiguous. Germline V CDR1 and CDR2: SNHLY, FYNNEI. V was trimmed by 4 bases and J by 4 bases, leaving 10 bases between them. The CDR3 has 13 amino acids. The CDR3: CASSVKGTYGYTF. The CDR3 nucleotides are TGTGCCAGCAGTGTTAAGGGAACCTATGGCTACACCTTC.

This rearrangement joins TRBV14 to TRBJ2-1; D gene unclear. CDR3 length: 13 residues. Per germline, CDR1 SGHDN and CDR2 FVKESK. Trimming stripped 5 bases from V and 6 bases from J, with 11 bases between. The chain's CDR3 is CASSRQEVNEQFF. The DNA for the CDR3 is TGTGCCAGCAGCAGACAAGAAGTCAATGAGCAGTTCTTC.

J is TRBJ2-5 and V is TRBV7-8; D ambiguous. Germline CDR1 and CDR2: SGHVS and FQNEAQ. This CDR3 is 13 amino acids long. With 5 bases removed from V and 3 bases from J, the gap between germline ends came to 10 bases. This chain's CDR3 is CASSPAREETQYF. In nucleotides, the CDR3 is TGTGCCAGCAGCCCCGCCCGGGAAGAGACCCAGTACTTC.

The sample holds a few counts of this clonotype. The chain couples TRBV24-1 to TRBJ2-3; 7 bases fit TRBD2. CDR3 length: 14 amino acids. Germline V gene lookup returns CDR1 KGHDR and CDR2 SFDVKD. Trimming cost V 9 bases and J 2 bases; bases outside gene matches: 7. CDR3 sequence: CATSSAGTTDTQYF. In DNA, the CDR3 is TGTGCCACCTCCTCAGCGGGGACCACAGATACGCAGTATTTT.

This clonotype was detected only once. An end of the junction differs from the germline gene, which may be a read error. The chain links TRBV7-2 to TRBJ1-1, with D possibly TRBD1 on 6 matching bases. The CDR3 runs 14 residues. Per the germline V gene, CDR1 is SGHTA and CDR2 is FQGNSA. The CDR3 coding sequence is TGCGCCAGCAGCCAAGTGGAGGGGGGCACTGAAGCTTTCTTT. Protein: CASSQVEGGTEAFF.

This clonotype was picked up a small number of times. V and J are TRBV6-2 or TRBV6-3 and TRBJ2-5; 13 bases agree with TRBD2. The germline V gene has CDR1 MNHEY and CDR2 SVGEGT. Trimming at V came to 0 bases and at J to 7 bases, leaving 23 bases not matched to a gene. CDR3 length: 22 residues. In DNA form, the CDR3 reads TGTGCCAGCAGTTACTCGAGGGAACGGACTAGCGGGGGTCCCTGGAGGAGTGGGACCCAGTACTTC. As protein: CASSYSRERTSGGPWRSGTQYF.

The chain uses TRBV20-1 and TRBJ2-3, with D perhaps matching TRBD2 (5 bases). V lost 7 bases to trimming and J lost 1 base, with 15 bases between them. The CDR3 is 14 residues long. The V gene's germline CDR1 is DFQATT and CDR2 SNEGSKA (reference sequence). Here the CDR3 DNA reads TGCAGTGGACCTAGCAACGCTGGCACAGATACGCAGTATTTT. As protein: CSGPSNAGTDTQYF.

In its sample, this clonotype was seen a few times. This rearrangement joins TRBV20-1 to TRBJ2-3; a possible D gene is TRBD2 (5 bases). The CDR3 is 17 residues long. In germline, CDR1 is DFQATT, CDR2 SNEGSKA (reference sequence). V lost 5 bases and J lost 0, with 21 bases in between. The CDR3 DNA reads TGCAGTGCTGAGGGTCTTCTCGGCCGGGAAAGCACAGATACGCAGTATTTT. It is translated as CSAEGLLGRESTDTQYF.

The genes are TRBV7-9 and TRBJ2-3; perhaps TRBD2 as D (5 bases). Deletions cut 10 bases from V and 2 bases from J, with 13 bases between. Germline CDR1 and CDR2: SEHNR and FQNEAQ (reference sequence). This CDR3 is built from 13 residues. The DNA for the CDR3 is TGTGCCACCCGCGAGGGCTCCACAGATACGCAGTATTTT. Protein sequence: CATREGSTDTQYF.

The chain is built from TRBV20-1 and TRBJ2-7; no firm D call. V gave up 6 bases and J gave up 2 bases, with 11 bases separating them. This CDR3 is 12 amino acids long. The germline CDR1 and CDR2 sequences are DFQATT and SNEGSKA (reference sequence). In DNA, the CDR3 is TGCAGTGCCCCCCGTGACGCCTACGAGCAGTACTTC. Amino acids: CSAPRDAYEQYF.

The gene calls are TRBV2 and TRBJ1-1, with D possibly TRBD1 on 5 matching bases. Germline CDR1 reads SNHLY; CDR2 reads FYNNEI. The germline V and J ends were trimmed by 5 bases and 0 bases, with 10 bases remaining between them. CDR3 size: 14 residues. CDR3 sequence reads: CASSQGELNTEAFF. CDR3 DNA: TGTGCCAGCAGTCAGGGAGAATTGAACACTGAAGCTTTCTTT.